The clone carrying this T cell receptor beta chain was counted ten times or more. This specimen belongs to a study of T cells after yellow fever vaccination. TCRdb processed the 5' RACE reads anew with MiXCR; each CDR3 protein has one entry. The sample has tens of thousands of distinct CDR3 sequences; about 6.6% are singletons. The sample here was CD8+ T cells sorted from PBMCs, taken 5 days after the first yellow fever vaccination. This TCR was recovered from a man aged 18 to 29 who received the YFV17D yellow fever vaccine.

DNA of the CDR3: TGTGCCAGCAGTTCCCACCTGGACAGGGCTCAAGAGAACACTGAAGCTTTCTTT. Translating gives CASSSHLDRAQENTEAFF. The V and J genes are TRBV6-2 or TRBV6-3 and TRBJ1-1, with 8 nucleotides matching TRBD1. CDR3 length: 18 residues. Looked up from germline, CDR1 is MNHEY and CDR2 is SVGEGT. V lost 4 bases, J lost 1 base, and 14 bases stayed unmatched.